This T cell receptor beta chain was recovered during a study of cytomegalovirus exposure and HLA in healthy donors. Study-level findings and limits: Among the most significant clusters, several appeared linked to common viral pathogens in a later analysis. What a later analysis reportedly showed was that an Asian-associated ancestry cluster had fewer N-insertions than the 666-donor mean. An analysis was carried out at a later point. It showed that HLA-associated TCR beta chains were more clonally expanded than equally common non-associated chains. Earlier analysis looked at TCR beta V segments, and most were productive about 87% or about 30% of the time.

In the case of this clone: What it binds is unknown.

A multiplex PCR was run with 60 Vbeta primers and 13 Jbeta primers. Produced via immunoSEQ multiplex PCR; TCRdb's table is partial and in-frame only. The repertoire holds tens of thousands of clones, just under 80% seen once, with around 4.4% in the top ten. The sequenced material came from PBMCs. The TCR comes from a male donor in good health and CMV-seropositive.

CDR3 DNA: TGTGCCAGTAGTCTCCCGGGACAGGGGGTCGATGAGCAGTTCTTC. The encoded protein is CASSLPGQGVDEQFF. This chain connects TRBV19 to TRBJ2-1, with 11 bases lining up with TRBD1. Germline trimming cut 5 bases from V and 8 bases from J; bases unmatched to any gene: 8. This CDR3 has 15 amino acids. Germline-derived CDR1 and CDR2 are LNHDA and SQIVND (reference sequence).